This paragraph covers one TCR beta chain sequence. The sample is drawn from a study of blood T cell repertoires in COVID-19. As for the study in general: Sites in the United States, Italy and Spain provided acute and convalescent COVID-19 samples.

Germline trimming cut 10 bases from V and 8 bases from J; bases unmatched to any gene: 3. The germline gives CDR1 ENHRY, CDR2 SYGVKD. The CDR3 is 11 residues long. Repertoires were generated with immunoSEQ multiplex PCR, while TCRdb's copy carries only in-frame clones and drops some. The sample carries about 270,000 clones, less than 90% recorded once. This clonotype was sampled from a woman in her seventies with COVID-19, enrolled during active disease. The rearrangement joins TRBV10-3 to TRBJ2-2; TRBD2 aligns across 8 bases. Source material: peripheral blood. CDR3 sequence (DNA): TGTGCCACGGGGGGGAGAGGGGAGCTGTTTTTT. Protein product: CATGGRGELFF.